This T cell receptor (beta chain) was obtained from a study of molecular identifiers for immune sequencing clone quantification. Naive CD8 T cells, phenotype CD8+CD4-CCR7+CD45RA+, were sorted. CDR3 length equals 18 residues. Trimming removed 3 bases at V and 9 bases at J, with 29 bases between. Germline CDR1 is SEHNR and CDR2 is FQNEAQ (reference sequence). A single record per CDR3 protein comes from TCRdb applying MiXCR to the PCR reads. The top ten hold 0.75% to 0.8% of the sample, which has more than 550,000 distinct CDR3 sequences, about 25% seen once. The chain recombines TRBV7-9 with TRBJ2-5; weak D call: TRBD2 (5 bases). This clonotype originated in a human donor in good health. Some libraries in this study had Jurkat cell RNA spiked in. The sequenced sample was naive CD8+ T cells from blood, with Jurkat cell RNA spiked in. Sample subset: FACS-sorted CD8+CD4-CCR7+CD45RA+ naive T cells. CDR3 sequence: CASSFDPAGLRYQAPQYF. The CDR3 DNA is TGTGCCAGCAGCTTCGACCCTGCCGGACTGAGGTACCAAGCGCCCCAGTACTTC.